Below, 15 T cell receptor beta chains from the same sample are listed, as sequenced in a study of T-cell memory formation after mild COVID-19. TCRdb independently ran MiXCR on the 5' RACE reads; one entry per CDR3 protein. Of 350,000 to 500,000 distinct CDR3 sequences in the sample, around a quarter were seen once. Sequenced input: PBMCs or a T cell subset sorted from them (not recorded which). These receptor sequences come from an adult woman who had mild COVID-19 (a few samples of this study predate the infection). Cell type and time point are not known.

The sample holds a few counts of this clonotype. The V call is TRBV5-6, the J call TRBJ1-2; the D gene is possibly TRBD1 (6 bases). The germline CDR1 and CDR2 sequences are SGHDT and YYEEEE. V was clipped by 3 bases and J by 5 bases, with 20 bases between them. The CDR3 spans 16 residues. CDR3 nucleotides: TGTGCCAGCAGCTCACAGGGTCTGCTCCTCGGATATGGCTACACCTTC. It yields the protein CASSSQGLLLGYGYTF.

The chain carries TRBV12-3 or TRBV12-4 and TRBJ2-3; 8 nucleotides match TRBD1. V was pared by 7 bases and J by 4 bases, with 10 bases of the junction left unmatched. CDR3 size: 15 residues. The CDR3 DNA reads TGTGCCAGCACCGGCACAGGGGGTTGGGCAGATACGCAGTATTTT. Encoded protein: CASTGTGGWADTQYF.

V is TRBV12-3 or TRBV12-4 and J is TRBJ2-7; maybe TRBD1 (6 bases). V lost 8 bases, J lost 3 bases, and 14 bases lay in between. CDR3 length: 13 amino acids. The chain's CDR3 is CASGKGVGYEQYF. The CDR3 nucleotides are TGTGCCAGCGGGAAGGGGGTTGGCTACGAGCAGTACTTC.

This clonotype was observed a single time. The chain joins TRBV19 to TRBJ2-7; TRBD1 agrees at 7 bases. The ends lost 3 bases at V and 4 bases at J; junction bases unmatched: 9. The germline V gene encodes CDR1 LNHDA and CDR2 SQIVND (reference sequence). The CDR3 consists of 15 residues. CDR3 coding DNA: TGTGCCAGTAGTATCCGGCCGACAGGGCTATACGAGCAGTACTTC. This sequence encodes CASSIRPTGLYEQYF.

V usage is TRBV20-1 and J usage is TRBJ2-7; 7 bases line up with TRBD2. This CDR3 region has 15 residues. Germline CDR1 DFQATT, CDR2 SNEGSKA (reference sequence). J gave up 2 bases and V 0 bases, and 7 bases lay outside the gene matches. The CDR3 DNA follows: TGCAGTGCTAGAGATCTTCCTAGCGGACCCTACGAGCAGTACTTC. Translated: CSARDLPSGPYEQYF.

As DNA, the CDR3 is TGTGCCAGCAGTATGCCGACTAGTCCCAATGAGCAGTTCTTC. Translation: CASSMPTSPNEQFF. The chain has TRBV5-4 and TRBJ2-1; D might be TRBD2 (6 bases). The CDR3 has 14 residues. The germline CDR1 and CDR2 sequences are SGHNT and YYREEE (reference sequence). Trimming took off 5 bases at V and 6 bases at J, with 15 bases between the two ends.

This clonotype showed up just a few times. The chain joins TRBV7-2 to TRBJ2-1, with 9 bases identical to TRBD1. Germline values: CDR1 SGHTA, CDR2 FQGNSA. Germline trimming cut 5 bases from V and 6 bases from J; bases unmatched to any gene: 8. This CDR3 contains 15 residues. CDR3 amino acids: CASSLTGGASNEQFF. The CDR3, as DNA: TGTGCCAGCAGCCTAACAGGGGGCGCTTCCAATGAGCAGTTCTTC. The variable domain in full, completed from reference TRBV7-2 and TRBJ2-1, reads GAGVSQSPSNKVTEKGKDVELRCDPISGHTALYWYRQSLGQGLEFLIYFQGNSAPDKSGLPSDRFSAERTGGSVSTLTIQRTQQEDSAVYLCASSLTGGASNEQFFGPGTRLTVL.

The rearrangement uses TRBV11-3 and TRBJ2-1, with TRBD2 matching 15 bases. This CDR3 comprises 16 residues. CDR1 is SGHNT and CDR2 is YENEEA in the germline V gene. Germline trimming cut 5 bases from V and 8 bases from J; bases unmatched to any gene: 7. Here the CDR3 DNA reads TGTGCCAGCAGCCGAGGACTAGCGGGAGGGCAACATGAGCAGTTCTTC. Its translation: CASSRGLAGGQHEQFF.

The table lists this clonotype with many counts. V usage is TRBV7-3 and J usage is TRBJ1-1; TRBD1 aligns across 7 bases. The V gene end was trimmed by 2 bases and the J gene end by 3 bases; junction bases not matched to a gene: 0. The CDR3 contains 13 residues. Germline CDR1 and CDR2: SGHTA and FQGTGA. CDR3 bases: TGTGCCAGCAGCTTAGACAGGGACACTGAAGCTTTCTTT. It encodes CASSLDRDTEAFF.

The V and J genes are TRBV19 and TRBJ2-3; D is unresolved. Germline-derived CDR1 and CDR2 are LNHDA and SQIVND (reference sequence). V was pared by 5 bases and J by 7 bases, with 16 bases between. The CDR3 extends over 14 amino acids. The CDR3 bases are TGTGCCAGTAGTGAGGCAACCCACAAGTATACGCAGTATTTT. Translating gives CASSEATHKYTQYF.

This clonotype was observed a few times. The chain is built from TRBV12-3 or TRBV12-4 and TRBJ1-4; D is possibly TRBD1 (6 bases). There are 15 residues in the CDR3. Trimming removed 3 bases from V and 8 bases from J, with 16 bases in between. In DNA, the CDR3 is TGTGCCAGCAGTTTGTCGTCAGGGGAGGAGGAAAAACTGTTTTTT. This encodes CASSLSSGEEEKLFF.

The chain employs TRBV5-1 and TRBJ1-2; weak D call: TRBD1 (5 bases). Trimming removed 1 base at V and 6 bases at J, with 16 bases between. CDR3 length equals 15 residues. From germline, CDR1 is SGHRS and CDR2 YFSETQ. The CDR3 sequence: CASSLSQVNPHGYTF. In nucleotides, the CDR3 is TGCGCCAGCAGCTTGTCACAGGTCAACCCCCATGGCTACACCTTC.

The rearrangement joins TRBV7-8 to TRBJ2-1; 7 bases line up with TRBD1. Germline V CDR1 and CDR2: SGHVS, FQNEAQ. V dropped 2 bases and J dropped 7; count of bases not matched to a gene: 8. There are 15 residues in the CDR3. CDR3 protein: CASSLTDRVRNEQFF. Written as DNA, the CDR3 is TGTGCCAGCAGCTTAACCGACAGGGTCAGAAATGAGCAGTTCTTC.

The chain uses TRBV7-6 and TRBJ1-2; possibly TRBD1 for D (5 bases). CDR3 length: 13 amino acids. CDR1 and CDR2 (germline): SGHVS, FNYEAQ. Trimming removed 3 bases at V and 4 bases at J, with 9 bases between. CDR3 residues: CASSLTDGYGYTF. The CDR3 bases are TGTGCCAGCAGCTTGACAGACGGCTATGGCTACACCTTC.

This clonotype came up a few times. V usage is TRBV15 and J usage is TRBJ2-4; 9 bases match TRBD2. The CDR3 consists of 14 residues. The germline gives CDR1 LNHNV, CDR2 YYDKDF (reference sequence). The V and J ends lost 3 bases and 6 bases, in that order; junction bases with no gene match: 3. CDR3 loop: CATSSSGSGNIQYF. CDR3 nucleotides: TGTGCCACCAGCAGTAGCGGGAGCGGAAACATTCAGTACTTC.